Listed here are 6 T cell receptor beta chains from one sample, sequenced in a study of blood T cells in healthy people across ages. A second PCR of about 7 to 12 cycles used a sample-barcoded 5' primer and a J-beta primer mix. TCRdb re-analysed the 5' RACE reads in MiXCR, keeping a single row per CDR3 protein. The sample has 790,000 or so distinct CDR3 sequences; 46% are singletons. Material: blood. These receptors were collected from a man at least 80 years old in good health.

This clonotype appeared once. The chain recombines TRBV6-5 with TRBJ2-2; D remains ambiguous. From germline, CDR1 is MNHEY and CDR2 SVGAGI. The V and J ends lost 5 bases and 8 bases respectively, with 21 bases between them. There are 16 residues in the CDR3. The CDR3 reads CASSRQSSHEVGELFF. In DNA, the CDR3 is TGTGCCAGCAGTCGCCAAAGTTCCCACGAGGTGGGGGAGCTGTTTTTT.

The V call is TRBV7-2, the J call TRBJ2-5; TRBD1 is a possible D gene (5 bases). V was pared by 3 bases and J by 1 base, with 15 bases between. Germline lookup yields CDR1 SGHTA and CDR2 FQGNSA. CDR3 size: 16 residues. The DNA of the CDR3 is TGTGCCAGCAGCTTGTTTTCCCACAGGACCCAAGAGACCCAGTACTTC. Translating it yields CASSLFSHRTQETQYF.

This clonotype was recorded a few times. The CDR3 nucleotides are TGTGCCAGCAGCGAACGGGACAGGGGGCCCACCGAGACCCAGTACTTC. Protein product: CASSERDRGPTETQYF. The chain links TRBV7-8 to TRBJ2-5; 12 bases map to TRBD1. This CDR3 region has 16 residues. Per the germline V gene, CDR1 is SGHVS and CDR2 is FQNEAQ. The V and J ends lost 5 bases and 5 bases, in that order; junction bases with no gene match: 9.

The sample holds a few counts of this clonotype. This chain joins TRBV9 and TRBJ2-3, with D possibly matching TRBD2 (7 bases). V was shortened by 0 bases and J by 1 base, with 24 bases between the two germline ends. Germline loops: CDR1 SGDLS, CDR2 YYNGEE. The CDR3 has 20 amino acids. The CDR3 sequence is CASSVEAGDGLAVRTDTQYF. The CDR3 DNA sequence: TGTGCCAGCAGCGTAGAAGCAGGGGATGGGCTAGCGGTTCGCACAGATACGCAGTATTTT. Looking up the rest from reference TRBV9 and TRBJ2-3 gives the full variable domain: DSGVTQTPKHLITATGQRVTLRCSPRSGDLSVYWYQQSLDQGLQFLIQYYNGEERAKGNILERFSAQQFPDLHSELNLSSLELGDSALYFCASSVEAGDGLAVRTDTQYFGPGTRLTVL.

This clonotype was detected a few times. The CDR3 spells CASRPRTGRLNNSPLHF. CDR3 DNA sequence: TGTGCCAGCAGACCCAGGACAGGGCGTTTGAATAATTCACCCCTCCACTTT. The J gene is TRBJ1-6, the V gene TRBV21-1; TRBD1 is taken as the D call from the table, unchecked against the DNA. TRBV21-1 is shown as a pseudogene. The CDR3 covers 17 residues.

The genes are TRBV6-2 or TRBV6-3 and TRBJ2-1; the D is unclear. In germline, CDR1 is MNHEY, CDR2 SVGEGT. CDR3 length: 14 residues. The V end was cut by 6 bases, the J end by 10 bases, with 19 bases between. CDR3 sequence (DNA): TGTGCCAGCAGCCGCACCGAAGGCCTCAGGGAGCAGTTCTTC. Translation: CASSRTEGLREQFF.